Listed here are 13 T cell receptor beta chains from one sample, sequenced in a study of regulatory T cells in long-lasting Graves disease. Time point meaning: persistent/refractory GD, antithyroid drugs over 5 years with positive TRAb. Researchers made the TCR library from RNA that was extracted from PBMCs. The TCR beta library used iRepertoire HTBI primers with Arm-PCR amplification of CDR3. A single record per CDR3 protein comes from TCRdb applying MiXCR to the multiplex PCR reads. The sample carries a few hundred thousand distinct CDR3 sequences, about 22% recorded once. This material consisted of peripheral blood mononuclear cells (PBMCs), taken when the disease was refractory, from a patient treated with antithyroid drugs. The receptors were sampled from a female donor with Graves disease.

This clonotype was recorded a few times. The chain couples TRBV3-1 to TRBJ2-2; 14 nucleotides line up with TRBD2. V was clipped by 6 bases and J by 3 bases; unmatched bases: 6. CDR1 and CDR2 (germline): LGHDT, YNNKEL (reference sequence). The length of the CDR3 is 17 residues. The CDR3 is CASRHGTSGGYTGELFF. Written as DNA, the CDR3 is TGTGCCAGCAGACACGGGACTAGCGGGGGTTACACCGGGGAGCTGTTTTTT.

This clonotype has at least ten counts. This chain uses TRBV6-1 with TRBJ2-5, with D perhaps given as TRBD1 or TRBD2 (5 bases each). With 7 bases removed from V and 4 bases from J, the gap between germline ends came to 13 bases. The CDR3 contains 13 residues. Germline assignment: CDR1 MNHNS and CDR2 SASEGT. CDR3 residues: CASMRVTAETQYF. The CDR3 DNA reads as TGTGCCAGCATGAGGGTGACAGCAGAGACCCAGTACTTC.

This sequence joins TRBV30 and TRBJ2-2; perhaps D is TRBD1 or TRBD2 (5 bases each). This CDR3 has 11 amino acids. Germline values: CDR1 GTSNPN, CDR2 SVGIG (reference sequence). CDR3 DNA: TGTGTCTCGTCTGGGGGCGGGGAGCTGTTTTTT. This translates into CVSSGGGELFF.

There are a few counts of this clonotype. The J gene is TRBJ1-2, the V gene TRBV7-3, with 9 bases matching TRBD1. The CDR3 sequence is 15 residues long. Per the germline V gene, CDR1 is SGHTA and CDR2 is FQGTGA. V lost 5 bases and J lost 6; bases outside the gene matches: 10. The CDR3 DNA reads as TGTGCCAGCAGCAGAACCGGGACAGGGATACATGGCTACACCTTC. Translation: CASSRTGTGIHGYTF.

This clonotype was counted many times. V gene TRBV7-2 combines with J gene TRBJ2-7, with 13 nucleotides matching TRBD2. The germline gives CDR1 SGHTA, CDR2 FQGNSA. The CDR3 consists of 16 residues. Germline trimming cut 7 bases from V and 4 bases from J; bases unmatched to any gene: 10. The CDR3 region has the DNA TGTGCCAGCACCAACTCACAGGGACTAGCGGGATACGAGCAGTACTTC. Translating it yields CASTNSQGLAGYEQYF.

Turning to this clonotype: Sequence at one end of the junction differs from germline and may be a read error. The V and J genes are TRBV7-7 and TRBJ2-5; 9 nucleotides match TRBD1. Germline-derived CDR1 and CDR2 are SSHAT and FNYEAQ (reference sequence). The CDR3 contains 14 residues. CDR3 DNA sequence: TGTGCTAGCAGCTTGGACAGGGGAGCGGAGACCCAGTACTTC. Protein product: CASSLDRGAETQYF. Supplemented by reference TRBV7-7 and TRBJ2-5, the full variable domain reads GAGVSQSPRYKVTKRGQDVTLRCDPISSHATLYWYQQALGQGPEFLTYFNYEAQPDKSGLPSDRFSAERPEGSISTLTIQRTEQRDSAMYRCASSLDRGAETQYFGPGTRLLVL.

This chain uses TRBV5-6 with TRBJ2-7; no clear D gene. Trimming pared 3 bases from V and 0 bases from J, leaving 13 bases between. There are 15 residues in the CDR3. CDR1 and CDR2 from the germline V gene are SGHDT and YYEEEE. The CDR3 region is CASSSGPPSSYEQYF. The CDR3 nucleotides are TGTGCCAGCAGCTCCGGACCCCCCAGCTCCTACGAGCAGTACTTC.

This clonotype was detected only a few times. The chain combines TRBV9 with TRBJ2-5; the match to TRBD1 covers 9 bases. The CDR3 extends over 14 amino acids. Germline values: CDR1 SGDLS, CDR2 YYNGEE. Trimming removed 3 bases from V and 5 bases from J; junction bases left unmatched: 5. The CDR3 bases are TGTGCCAGCAGCGAAACAGGGGGCAGGGAGACCCAGTACTTC. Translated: CASSETGGRETQYF.

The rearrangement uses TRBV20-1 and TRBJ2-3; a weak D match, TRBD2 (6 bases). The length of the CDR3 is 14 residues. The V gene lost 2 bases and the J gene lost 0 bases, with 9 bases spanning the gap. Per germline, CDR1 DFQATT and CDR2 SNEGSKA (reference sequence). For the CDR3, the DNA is TGCAGTGCTAGACAAGCGGGTAGCACAGATACGCAGTATTTT. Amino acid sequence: CSARQAGSTDTQYF.

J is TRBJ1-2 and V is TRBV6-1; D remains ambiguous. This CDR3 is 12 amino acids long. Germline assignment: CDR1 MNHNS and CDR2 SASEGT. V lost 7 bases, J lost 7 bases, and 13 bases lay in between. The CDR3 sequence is CASIHLTSGYTF. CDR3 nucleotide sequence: TGTGCCAGCATCCACCTCACGAGTGGCTACACCTTC.

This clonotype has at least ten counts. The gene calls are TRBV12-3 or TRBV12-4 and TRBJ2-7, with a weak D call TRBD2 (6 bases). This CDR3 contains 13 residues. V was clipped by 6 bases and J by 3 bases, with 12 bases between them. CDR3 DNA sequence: TGTGCCAGCAGCCGGGACTTCTACTACGAGCAGTACTTC. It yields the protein CASSRDFYYEQYF.

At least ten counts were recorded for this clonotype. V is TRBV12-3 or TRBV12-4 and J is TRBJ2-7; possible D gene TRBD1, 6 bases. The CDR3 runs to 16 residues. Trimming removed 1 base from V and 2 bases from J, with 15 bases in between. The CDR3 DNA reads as TGTGCCAGCAGTTTAGGTCAACAGGGACGACCCTACGAGCAGTACTTC. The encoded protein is CASSLGQQGRPYEQYF.

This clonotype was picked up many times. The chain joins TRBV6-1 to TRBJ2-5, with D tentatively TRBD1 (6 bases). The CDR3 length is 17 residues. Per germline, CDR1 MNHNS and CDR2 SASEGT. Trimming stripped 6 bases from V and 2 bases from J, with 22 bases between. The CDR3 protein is CASSPSTGSLLQETQYF. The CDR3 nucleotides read TGTGCCAGCAGCCCTTCGACAGGTTCTCTCCTACAAGAGACCCAGTACTTC.